This paragraph covers one T cell receptor beta chain sequence. Its specificity is not known. The data stem from a study of T cells in localized non-small cell lung cancer. TCRdb's table, derived via immunoSEQ multiplex PCR, lists solely in-frame clones and lacks some. The sample has under 95,000 clones; around 82% are singletons. Broader study findings: When the top 100 tumor clones were examined, a median about 60 of them also appeared in the adjacent lung, which was paired and uninvolved. Because sequencing included only one region (of the tumor), heterogeneity remains possible. Uninvolved adjacent lung showed the highest T cell clonality, exceeding tumor.

Germline CDR1 and CDR2: SGHTS and YDEGEE. This CDR3 is 16 amino acids long. Between the trimmed V and J ends, which lost 1 base and 7 bases, there was a span of 18 bases. Sequenced here: peripheral blood, sampled before any cancer treatment. The clonotype was recovered from a female donor at least 60 years old with stage I lung adenocarcinoma. The chain employs TRBV5-8 and TRBJ1-5, with D tentatively TRBD1 (5 bases). CDR3 sequence reads: CASSLRGGNNGQPQHF. CDR3 nucleotides: TGTGCCAGCAGCTTGCGCGGGGGTAATAACGGGCAGCCCCAGCATTTT.